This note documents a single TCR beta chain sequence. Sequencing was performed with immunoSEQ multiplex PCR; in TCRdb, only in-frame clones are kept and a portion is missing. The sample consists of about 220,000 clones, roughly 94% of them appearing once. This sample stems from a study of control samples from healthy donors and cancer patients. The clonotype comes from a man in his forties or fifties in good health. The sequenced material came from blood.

The CDR3 here is CASSFPRGTHNTGELFF. As DNA, the CDR3 is TGTGCCAGCAGCTTTCCCCGCGGGACTCACAACACCGGGGAGCTGTTTTTT. J is TRBJ2-2 and V is TRBV7-6; D is possibly TRBD2 (6 bases). Between the trimmed V and J ends, which lost 3 bases and 2 bases, there was a span of 16 bases. From germline, CDR1 is SGHVS and CDR2 FNYEAQ. This CDR3 is 17 amino acids long.